The 28 T cell receptor beta chains below were found in one sample sequenced in a study of blood T cell repertoires in COVID-19. Assay used: immunoSEQ multiplex PCR; TCRdb lists only in-frame clones, some missing. The sample includes roughly 330,000 clones, approximately 89% of them seen just once. The sample taken for sequencing was PBMCs or T cells enriched from blood (not recorded which). Receptors originate from a woman in her 30s who had recovered from COVID-19.

The chain is built from TRBV2 and TRBJ1-6; 8 bases match TRBD1. The J segment lost 6 bases and the V segment lost 3 bases, leaving 1 base of the junction unmatched. The CDR3 loop spans 14 amino acids. Germline loops: CDR1 SNHLY, CDR2 FYNNEI. This CDR3 reads CASSEGTGNSPLHF. The CDR3 region has the DNA TGTGCCAGCAGTGAGGGGACAGGTAATTCACCCCTCCACTTT.

The chain employs TRBV6-5 and TRBJ2-3, with TRBD2 as a possible D gene (7 bases). This CDR3 region has 14 residues. With 7 bases removed from V and 2 bases from J, the gap between germline ends came to 13 bases. CDR1 and CDR2 (germline): MNHEY, SVGAGI. CDR3 nucleotide sequence: TGTGCCAGCACCCGGGGGGCCCCCACAGATACGCAGTATTTT. As protein: CASTRGAPTDTQYF.

The rearrangement uses TRBV4-1 and TRBJ2-1; 7 bases map to TRBD2. The CDR3 covers 16 residues. V lost 3 bases, J lost 7 bases, and 12 bases stayed unmatched. CDR1 is MGHRA, CDR2 YSYEKL, per germline. The CDR3 protein is CASSQGPSGVGNEQFF. The CDR3 coding sequence is TGCGCCAGCAGCCAGGGCCCCAGCGGGGTGGGGAATGAGCAGTTCTTC.

This clone was seen a single time. The chain couples TRBV7-2 to TRBJ2-1; perhaps TRBD2 as D (5 bases). Trimming removed 1 base at V and 2 bases at J, with 9 bases between. CDR1 SGHTA and CDR2 FQGNSA come from the germline V gene. The CDR3 runs to 15 residues. The CDR3 DNA reads as TGTGCCAGCAGCTTAGACCCGGGGACCTACAATGAGCAGTTCTTC. Its protein product is CASSLDPGTYNEQFF.

V usage is TRBV6-2 or TRBV6-3 and J usage is TRBJ2-7; D is ambiguous. This CDR3 spans 11 amino acids. In germline, CDR1 is MNHEY, CDR2 SVGEGT. The V end lost 6 bases, the J end lost 5 bases, and 8 bases lay between the germline ends. DNA for the CDR3: TGTGCCAGCAGCTCACCGGACGAGCAGTACTTC. It yields the protein CASSSPDEQYF.

V is TRBV7-2 and J is TRBJ2-3, with TRBD2 matching over 11 bases. There are 17 residues in the CDR3. Per germline, CDR1 SGHTA and CDR2 FQGNSA. Unmatched junction bases numbered 10, after V lost 6 bases and J lost 2 bases. The CDR3 protein is CASRRGPGLADTDTQYF. The DNA of the CDR3 is TGTGCCAGCAGAAGAGGCCCGGGACTAGCGGACACAGATACGCAGTATTTT.

The chain recombines TRBV27 with TRBJ1-6; no firm D call. Between the trimmed V and J ends, which lost 5 bases and 7 bases, there was a span of 9 bases. CDR3 length equals 13 residues. Germline V gene sequence: CDR1 MNHEY, CDR2 SMNVEV (reference sequence). The CDR3 sequence is CASSTDLNSPLHF. CDR3 bases: TGTGCCAGCAGTACCGACTTAAATTCACCCCTCCACTTT.

Of note for this clone: A read error is likely, as this CDR3 ends without the conserved phenylalanine or tryptophan. The limits of the CDR3 on the DNA are not certain, so only TCRdb's listed CDR3 is given. This sequence joins TRBV6-2 or TRBV6-3 and TRBJ2-7; the tabulated D call, TRBD2, remains unverified against the DNA. The CDR3 extends over 18 residues, inclusive of both ends. Germline CDR1 reads MNHEY; CDR2 reads SVGEGT. CDR3 protein: CASSYSGLAGVSGDCGGR.

This clone has only one observation. This chain links TRBV7-2 with TRBJ2-3; TRBD1 agrees at 12 bases. Germline-derived CDR1 and CDR2 are SGHTA and FQGNSA. The CDR3 is made up of 16 amino acids. V lost 5 bases to trimming and J lost 5 bases; unmatched junction nucleotides: 8. CDR3 amino acids: CASSPGTGGFGDTQYF. CDR3 coding DNA: TGTGCCAGCAGCCCTGGGACAGGGGGCTTTGGAGATACGCAGTATTTT.

The V call is TRBV4-1, the J call TRBJ2-7; no definite D call. In germline, CDR1 is MGHRA, CDR2 YSYEKL. The CDR3 runs 15 residues. Deletions cut 1 base from V and 0 bases from J, with 10 bases between. This CDR3 is CASSQVAASSYEQYF. The CDR3 DNA reads as TGCGCCAGCAGCCAAGTGGCAGCTAGCTCCTACGAGCAGTACTTC.

The CDR3 DNA reads TGCGCCAGCAGCCATCCCGGGGGGCAGAGGCAAGTACGAGCTTTCTTT. Protein: CASSHPGGQRQVRAFF. V gene TRBV4-1 combines with J gene TRBJ1-1, with a weak D call TRBD1 (6 bases). Germline CDR1 and CDR2: MGHRA and YSYEKL. This CDR3 has 16 residues. Trimming stripped 3 bases from V and 10 bases from J, with 24 bases between.

This clone occurred once. The chain combines TRBV14 with TRBJ2-1; D ambiguous. Germline lookup yields CDR1 SGHDN and CDR2 FVKESK. The CDR3 is 14 residues long. Deletions cut 3 bases from V and 4 bases from J, with 10 bases between. CDR3 residues: CASSHHDGYNEQFF. For the CDR3, the DNA is TGTGCCAGCAGCCATCATGACGGGTACAATGAGCAGTTCTTC.

The rearrangement uses TRBV5-1 and TRBJ2-5; 12 bases map to TRBD2. V lost 3 bases and J lost 0; bases outside the gene matches: 3. The CDR3 runs to 16 residues. Germline V lookup: CDR1 SGHRS, CDR2 YFSETQ. The CDR3 DNA reads TGCGCCAGCAGCTGGGGACTAGCGGGTCACCAAGAGACCCAGTACTTC. Translation: CASSWGLAGHQETQYF.

The chain has TRBV4-3 and TRBJ2-4; no firm D call. V lost 0 bases to trimming and J lost 5 bases, with 11 bases between them. This CDR3 is built from 15 residues. Germline loops: CDR1 LGHNA, CDR2 YSLEER. This chain's CDR3 is CASSQDPSAENIQYF. In nucleotides, the CDR3 is TGCGCCAGCAGCCAAGATCCAAGCGCAGAAAACATTCAGTACTTC.

The chain has TRBV5-6 and TRBJ2-2; perhaps TRBD1 as D (5 bases). The V end lost 4 bases, the J end lost 1 base, and 20 bases lay between the germline ends. Germline CDR1 SGHDT, CDR2 YYEEEE. The CDR3 has 18 residues. The CDR3: CASSDTPRGHLNTGELFF. CDR3 bases: TGTGCCAGCAGCGACACTCCCCGTGGACACCTGAACACCGGGGAGCTGTTTTTT.

The rearrangement joins TRBV13 to TRBJ2-5, with TRBD1 as a possible D gene (6 bases). The J call may be incorrect, as the DNA end agrees better with TRBJ2-7. This CDR3 comprises 13 residues. The germline V gene has CDR1 PRHDT and CDR2 FYEKMQ (reference sequence). The CDR3 bases are TGTGCCAGCAGCTTAGGGACAGGCTACGAGCAGTACTTC. Amino acid sequence: CASSLGTGYEQYF.

This clone came up once. The chain has TRBV15 and TRBJ1-2; no clear D gene. V was shortened by 3 bases and J by 6 bases, with 17 bases between the two germline ends. CDR1 and CDR2 from the germline V gene are LNHNV and YYDKDF (reference sequence). The length of the CDR3 is 15 residues. The CDR3 reads CATSRGRRDENGYTF. The CDR3 coding sequence is TGTGCCACCAGCAGGGGGAGAAGGGATGAGAATGGCTACACCTTC.

The chain couples TRBV27 to TRBJ2-1; D is perhaps TRBD1 (6 bases). V was trimmed by 6 bases and J by 3 bases, leaving 12 bases between them. Germline-derived CDR1 and CDR2 are MNHEY and SMNVEV (reference sequence). CDR3 size: 14 residues. CDR3 DNA sequence: TGTGCCAGCAGGCTGGGGGCGGGCTACAATGAGCAGTTCTTC. This gives the protein CASRLGAGYNEQFF.

For the CDR3, the DNA is TGTGCCAGCAGCGTAGGGGCCGTTGGCAATCAGCCCCAGCATTTT. Its translation is CASSVGAVGNQPQHF. This sequence joins TRBV9 and TRBJ1-5; D gene uncertain. Germline V lookup: CDR1 SGDLS, CDR2 YYNGEE. This CDR3 contains 15 residues. Deletions cut 0 bases from V and 2 bases from J, with 9 bases between. The full variable domain, completed using reference TRBV9 and TRBJ1-5, is DSGVTQTPKHLITATGQRVTLRCSPRSGDLSVYWYQQSLDQGLQFLIQYYNGEERAKGNILERFSAQQFPDLHSELNLSSLELGDSALYFCASSVGAVGNQPQHFGDGTRLSIL.

This chain joins TRBV7-9 and TRBJ2-7; 9 bases fit TRBD1. The junction had 4 bases not matched to a gene; V was cut back by 3 bases and J by 4 bases. Germline V CDR1 and CDR2: SEHNR, FQNEAQ (reference sequence). The CDR3 sequence is 14 residues long. CDR3 in DNA: TGTGCCAGCAGCTTGGTACAGGGGGCTTACGAGCAGTACTTC. Protein sequence: CASSLVQGAYEQYF.

Here the CDR3 DNA reads TGTGCCAGCAGCTCACCTAAATTTGGGGCCTACACTGAAGCTTTCTTT. Residues: CASSSPKFGAYTEAFF. The V call is TRBV7-9, the J call TRBJ1-1; D perhaps matches TRBD1 (5 bases). This CDR3 region has 16 residues. CDR1 and CDR2 from the germline V gene are SEHNR and FQNEAQ (reference sequence). The ends were cut back, 4 bases at V and 3 bases at J, with 18 bases in the middle.

This chain joins TRBV11-2 and TRBJ2-3; 8 positions agree with TRBD2. The trim removed 1 base at V and 3 bases at J, leaving 6 bases unmatched. The CDR3 spans 16 residues. Germline loops: CDR1 SGHAT, CDR2 FQNNGV. The CDR3 spells CASSLGRGGLTDTQYF. The CDR3 nucleotides read TGTGCCAGCAGCTTAGGACGGGGGGGCTTAACAGATACGCAGTATTTT.

V usage is TRBV2 and J usage is TRBJ2-1, with 7 bases lining up with TRBD1. The germline V gene encodes CDR1 SNHLY and CDR2 FYNNEI. V trimming: 6 bases; J trimming: 6 bases; junction bases outside the gene matches: 5. This CDR3 has 13 residues. The CDR3 protein is CASSPTGINEQFF. The CDR3 DNA sequence: TGTGCCAGCAGCCCGACAGGGATCAATGAGCAGTTCTTC.

The rearrangement uses TRBV7-2 and TRBJ2-7; TRBD1 might be the D (5 bases). Trimming removed 0 bases from V and 1 base from J, with 10 bases in between. The CDR3 is made up of 15 amino acids. Germline V gives CDR1 SGHTA, CDR2 FQGNSA. The CDR3 region is CASSLAGHGSYEQYF. The DNA of the CDR3 is TGTGCCAGCAGCTTAGCGGGGCACGGTTCCTACGAGCAGTACTTC.

This chain joins TRBV21-1 and TRBJ2-7; the tabulated D call, TRBD2, remains unverified against the DNA. TRBV21-1 is reported as a pseudogene. The CDR3 consists of 15 residues. Written as DNA, the CDR3 is TGTGCCAGCAGCAAAGGTGATAGCGGGGGAGTCGAGCAGTACTTC. It is translated as CASSKGDSGGVEQYF.

The chain carries TRBV18 and TRBJ1-1; no clear D. This CDR3 is 13 amino acids long. Germline CDR1 KGHSH, CDR2 LQKENI. V gave up 3 bases and J gave up 2 bases, with 7 bases separating them. The CDR3 region has the DNA TGTGCCAGCTCACCCGGGGAAAACACTGAAGCTTTCTTT. Translation: CASSPGENTEAFF.

This rearrangement joins TRBV7-2 to TRBJ1-2, with TRBD1 matching over 12 bases. There are 16 residues in the CDR3. Germline values: CDR1 SGHTA, CDR2 FQGNSA. Trimming removed 2 bases from V and 8 bases from J; junction bases left unmatched: 9. The CDR3 spells CASSLKQGQGAQGYTF. CDR3 coding DNA: TGTGCCAGCAGCTTAAAGCAGGGACAGGGGGCGCAGGGCTACACCTTC.

A single count supports this clone. The rearrangement uses TRBV5-5 and TRBJ2-5, with 9 nucleotides matching TRBD2. The germline V gene has CDR1 SGHKS and CDR2 YYEKEE (reference sequence). This CDR3 spans 18 amino acids. V lost 2 bases, J lost 2 bases, and 13 bases stayed unmatched. The CDR3 protein is CASSLILKRGVKQETQYF. The DNA for the CDR3 is TGTGCCAGCAGCTTAATTTTAAAGCGGGGGGTAAAGCAAGAGACCCAGTACTTC.